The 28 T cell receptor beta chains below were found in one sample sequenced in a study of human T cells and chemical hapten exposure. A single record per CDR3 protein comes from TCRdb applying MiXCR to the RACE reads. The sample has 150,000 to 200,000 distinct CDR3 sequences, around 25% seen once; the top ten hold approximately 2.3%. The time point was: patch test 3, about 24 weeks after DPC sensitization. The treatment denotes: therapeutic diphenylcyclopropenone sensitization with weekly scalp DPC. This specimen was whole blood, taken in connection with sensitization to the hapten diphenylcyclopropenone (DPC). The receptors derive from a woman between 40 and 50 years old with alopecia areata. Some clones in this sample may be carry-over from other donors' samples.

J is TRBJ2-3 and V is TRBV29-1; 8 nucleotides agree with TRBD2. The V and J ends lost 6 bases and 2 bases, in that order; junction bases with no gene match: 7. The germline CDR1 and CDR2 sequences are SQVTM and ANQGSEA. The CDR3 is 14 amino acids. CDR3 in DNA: TGCAGCGTCGGGACTAGGCTAATCACAGATACGCAGTATTTT. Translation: CSVGTRLITDTQYF.

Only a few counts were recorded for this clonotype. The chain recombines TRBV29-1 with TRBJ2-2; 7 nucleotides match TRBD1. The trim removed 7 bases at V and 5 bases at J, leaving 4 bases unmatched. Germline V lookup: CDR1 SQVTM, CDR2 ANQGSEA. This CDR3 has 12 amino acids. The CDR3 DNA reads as TGCAGCGCCGGGACAGCTACCGGGGAGCTGTTTTTT. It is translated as CSAGTATGELFF.

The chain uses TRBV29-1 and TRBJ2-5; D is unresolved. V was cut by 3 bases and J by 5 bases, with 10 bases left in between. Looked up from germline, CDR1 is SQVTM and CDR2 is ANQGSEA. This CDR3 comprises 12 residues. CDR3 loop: CSVEASSETQYF. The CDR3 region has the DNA TGCAGCGTTGAGGCGTCCTCGGAGACCCAGTACTTC.

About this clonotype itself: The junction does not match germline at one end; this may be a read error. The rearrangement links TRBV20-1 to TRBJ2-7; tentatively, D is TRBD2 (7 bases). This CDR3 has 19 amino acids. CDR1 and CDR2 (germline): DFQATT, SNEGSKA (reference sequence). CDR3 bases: TGCAGAGCTAGAGTGATTACTATTGATGCTGGGAGGGGGGACTACGAGCAGTACTTC. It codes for CRARVITIDAGRGDYEQYF.

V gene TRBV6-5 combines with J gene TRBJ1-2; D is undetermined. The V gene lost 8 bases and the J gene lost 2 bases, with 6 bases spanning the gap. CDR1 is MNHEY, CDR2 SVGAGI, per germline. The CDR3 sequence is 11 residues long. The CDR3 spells CASASNYGYTF. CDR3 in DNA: TGTGCCAGCGCTTCGAACTATGGCTACACCTTC.

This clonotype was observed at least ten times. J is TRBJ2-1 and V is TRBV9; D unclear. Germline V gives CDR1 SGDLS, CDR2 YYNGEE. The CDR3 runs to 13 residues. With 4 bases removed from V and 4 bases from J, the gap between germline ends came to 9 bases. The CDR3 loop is CASSMNTYNEQFF. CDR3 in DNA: TGTGCCAGCAGCATGAACACTTACAATGAGCAGTTCTTC.

The CDR3 DNA reads TGTGCCCCGTCCAGGGGTTTGGGCAAAAACATTCAGTACTTC. Protein: CAPSRGLGKNIQYF. This sequence joins TRBV6-6 and TRBJ2-4; weak D call: TRBD1 (6 bases). The CDR3 has 14 residues. Germline assignment: CDR1 MNHNY and CDR2 SVGAGI (reference sequence). V was cut by 11 bases and J by 3 bases, with 17 bases left in between.

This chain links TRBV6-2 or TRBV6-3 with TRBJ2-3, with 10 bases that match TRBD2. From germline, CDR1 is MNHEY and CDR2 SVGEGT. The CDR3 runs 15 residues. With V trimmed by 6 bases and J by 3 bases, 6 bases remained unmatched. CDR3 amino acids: CASRGGLAATDTQYF. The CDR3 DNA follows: TGTGCCAGCAGGGGTGGACTAGCGGCAACAGATACGCAGTATTTT.

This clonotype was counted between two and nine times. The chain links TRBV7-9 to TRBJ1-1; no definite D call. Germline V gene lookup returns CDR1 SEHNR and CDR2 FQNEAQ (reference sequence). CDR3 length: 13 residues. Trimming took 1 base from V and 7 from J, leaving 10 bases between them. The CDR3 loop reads CASSLGTWGEAFF. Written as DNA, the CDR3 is TGTGCCAGCAGCTTAGGGACCTGGGGTGAAGCTTTCTTT.

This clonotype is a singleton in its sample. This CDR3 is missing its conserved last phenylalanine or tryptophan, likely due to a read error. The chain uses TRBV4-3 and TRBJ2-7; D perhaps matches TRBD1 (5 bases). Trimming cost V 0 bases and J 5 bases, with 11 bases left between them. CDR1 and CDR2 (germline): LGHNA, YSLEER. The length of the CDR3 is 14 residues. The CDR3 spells CASSQDRARDEQYS. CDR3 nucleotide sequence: TGCGCCAGCAGCCAAGACAGGGCACGGGACGAGCAGTACTCC.

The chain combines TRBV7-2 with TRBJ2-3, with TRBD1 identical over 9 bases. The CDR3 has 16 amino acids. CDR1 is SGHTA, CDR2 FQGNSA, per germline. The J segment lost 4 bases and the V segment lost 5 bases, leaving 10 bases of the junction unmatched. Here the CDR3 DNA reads TGTGCCAGCAGCCTACAGGGGGCGACTCCTCCAGATACGCAGTATTTT. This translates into CASSLQGATPPDTQYF. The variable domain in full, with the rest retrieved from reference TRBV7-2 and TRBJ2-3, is GAGVSQSPSNKVTEKGKDVELRCDPISGHTALYWYRQSLGQGLEFLIYFQGNSAPDKSGLPSDRFSAERTGGSVSTLTIQRTQQEDSAVYLCASSLQGATPPDTQYFGPGTRLTVL.

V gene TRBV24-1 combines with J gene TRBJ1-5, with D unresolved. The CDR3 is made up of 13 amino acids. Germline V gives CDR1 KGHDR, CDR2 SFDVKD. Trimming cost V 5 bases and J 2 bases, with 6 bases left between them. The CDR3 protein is CATSGGGNQPQHF. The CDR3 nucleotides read TGTGCCACCAGTGGGGGAGGCAATCAGCCCCAGCATTTT.

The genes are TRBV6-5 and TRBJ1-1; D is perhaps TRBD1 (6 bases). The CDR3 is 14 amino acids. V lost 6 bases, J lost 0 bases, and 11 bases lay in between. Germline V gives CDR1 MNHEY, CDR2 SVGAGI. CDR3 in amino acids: CASRTGQMNTEAFF. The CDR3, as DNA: TGTGCCAGCAGGACAGGACAGATGAACACTGAAGCTTTCTTT.

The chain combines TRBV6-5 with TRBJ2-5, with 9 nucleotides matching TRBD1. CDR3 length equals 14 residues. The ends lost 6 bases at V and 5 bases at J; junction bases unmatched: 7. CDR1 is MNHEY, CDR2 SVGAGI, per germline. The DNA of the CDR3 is TGTGCCAGCAGCCGGACAGGGGATTTGGAGACCCAGTACTTC. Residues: CASSRTGDLETQYF.

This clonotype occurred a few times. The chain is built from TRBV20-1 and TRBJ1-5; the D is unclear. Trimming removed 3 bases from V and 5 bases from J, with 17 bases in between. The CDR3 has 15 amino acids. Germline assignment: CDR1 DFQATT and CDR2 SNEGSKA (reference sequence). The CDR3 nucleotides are TGCAGTGCTAGGGCAAAGGGAGGGCGGGATCAGCCCCAGCATTTT. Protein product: CSARAKGGRDQPQHF.

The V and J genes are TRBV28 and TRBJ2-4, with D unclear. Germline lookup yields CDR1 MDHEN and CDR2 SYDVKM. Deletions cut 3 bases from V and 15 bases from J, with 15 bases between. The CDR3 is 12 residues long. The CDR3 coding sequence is TGTGCCAGCAGTTTGACGGACCGGGTGTTGTACTTC. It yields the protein CASSLTDRVLYF.

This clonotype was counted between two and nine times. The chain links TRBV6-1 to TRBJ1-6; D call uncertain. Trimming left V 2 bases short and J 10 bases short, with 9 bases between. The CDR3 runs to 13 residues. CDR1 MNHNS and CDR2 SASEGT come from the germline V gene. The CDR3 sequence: CASSEFFPSPLHF. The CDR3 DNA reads TGTGCCAGCAGTGAATTCTTCCCATCACCCCTCCACTTT.

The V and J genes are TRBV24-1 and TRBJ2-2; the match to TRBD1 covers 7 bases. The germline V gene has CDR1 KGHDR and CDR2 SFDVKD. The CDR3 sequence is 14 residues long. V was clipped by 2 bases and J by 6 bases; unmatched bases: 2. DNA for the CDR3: TGTGCCACCAGTGATTCCCAGGGGGCCGGGGAGCTGTTTTTT. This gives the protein CATSDSQGAGELFF.

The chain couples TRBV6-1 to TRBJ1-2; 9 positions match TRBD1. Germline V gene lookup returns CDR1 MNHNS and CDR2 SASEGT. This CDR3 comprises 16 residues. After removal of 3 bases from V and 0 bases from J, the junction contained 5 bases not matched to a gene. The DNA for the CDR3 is TGTGCCAGCAGTGACTGGGGACAGGGCTCTAACTATGGCTACACCTTC. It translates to CASSDWGQGSNYGYTF.

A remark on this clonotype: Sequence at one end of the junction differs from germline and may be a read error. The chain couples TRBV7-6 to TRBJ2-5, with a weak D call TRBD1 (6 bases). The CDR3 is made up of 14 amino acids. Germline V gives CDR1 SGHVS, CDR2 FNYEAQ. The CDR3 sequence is CASSLGTVQGTQYF. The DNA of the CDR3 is TGTGCCAGCAGCTTAGGGACAGTGCAAGGGACCCAGTACTTC.

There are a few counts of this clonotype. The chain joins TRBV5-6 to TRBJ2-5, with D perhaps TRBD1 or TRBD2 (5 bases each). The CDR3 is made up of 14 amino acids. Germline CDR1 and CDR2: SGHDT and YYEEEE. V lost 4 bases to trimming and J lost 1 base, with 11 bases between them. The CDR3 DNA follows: TGTGCCAGCAGCCTCCGGGACGGCCAAGAGACCCAGTACTTC. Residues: CASSLRDGQETQYF. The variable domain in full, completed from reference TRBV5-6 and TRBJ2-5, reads DAGVTQSPTHLIKTRGQQVTLRCSPKSGHDTVSWYQQALGQGPQFIFQYYEEEERQRGNFPDRFSGHQFPNYSSELNVNALLLGDSALYLCASSLRDGQETQYFGPGTRLLVL.

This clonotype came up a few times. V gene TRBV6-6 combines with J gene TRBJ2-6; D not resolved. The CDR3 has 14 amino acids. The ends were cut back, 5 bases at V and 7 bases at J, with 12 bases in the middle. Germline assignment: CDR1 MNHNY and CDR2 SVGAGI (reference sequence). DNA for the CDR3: TGTGCCAGCAGTCCCCCACGCCAAGCCAACGTCCTGACTTTC. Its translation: CASSPPRQANVLTF.

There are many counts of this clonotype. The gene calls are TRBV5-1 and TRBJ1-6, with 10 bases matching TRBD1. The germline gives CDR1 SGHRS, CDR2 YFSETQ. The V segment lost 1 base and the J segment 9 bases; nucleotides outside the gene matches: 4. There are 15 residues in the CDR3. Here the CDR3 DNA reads TGCGCCAGCAGCTTGAAAGGACAGGGGGGTTCACCCCTCCACTTT. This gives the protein CASSLKGQGGSPLHF. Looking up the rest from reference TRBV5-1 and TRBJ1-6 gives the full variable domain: KAGVTQTPRYLIKTRGQQVTLSCSPISGHRSVSWYQQTPGQGLQFLFEYFSETQRNKGNFPGRFSGRQFSNSRSEMNVSTLELGDSALYLCASSLKGQGGSPLHFGNGTRLTVT.

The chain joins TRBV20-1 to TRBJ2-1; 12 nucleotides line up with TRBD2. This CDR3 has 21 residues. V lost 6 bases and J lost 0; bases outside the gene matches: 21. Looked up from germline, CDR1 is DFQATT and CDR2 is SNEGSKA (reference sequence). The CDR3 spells CSAGTAGLAGGPDNSYNEQFF. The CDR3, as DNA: TGCAGTGCGGGGACAGCGGGCCTAGCGGGAGGGCCGGACAACTCCTACAATGAGCAGTTCTTC.

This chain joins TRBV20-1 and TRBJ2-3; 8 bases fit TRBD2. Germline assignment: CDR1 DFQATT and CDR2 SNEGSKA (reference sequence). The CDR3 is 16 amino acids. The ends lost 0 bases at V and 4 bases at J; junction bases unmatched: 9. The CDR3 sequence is CSARDFGGAGADTQYF. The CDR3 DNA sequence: TGCAGTGCTAGAGATTTCGGGGGGGCGGGGGCAGATACGCAGTATTTT.

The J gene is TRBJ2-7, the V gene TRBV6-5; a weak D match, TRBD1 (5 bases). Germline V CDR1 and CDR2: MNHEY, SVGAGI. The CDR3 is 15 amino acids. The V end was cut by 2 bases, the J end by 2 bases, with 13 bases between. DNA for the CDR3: TGTGCCAGCAGTTACGGCGGACCAGGGACCTACGAGCAGTACTTC. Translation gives CASSYGGPGTYEQYF.

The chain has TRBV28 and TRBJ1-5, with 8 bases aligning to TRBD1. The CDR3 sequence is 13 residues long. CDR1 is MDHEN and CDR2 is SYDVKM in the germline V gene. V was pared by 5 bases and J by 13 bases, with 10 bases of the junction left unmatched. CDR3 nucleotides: TGTGCCAGCAGTCCTGGGACAGGTCTTGATCAGCATTTT. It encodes CASSPGTGLDQHF.

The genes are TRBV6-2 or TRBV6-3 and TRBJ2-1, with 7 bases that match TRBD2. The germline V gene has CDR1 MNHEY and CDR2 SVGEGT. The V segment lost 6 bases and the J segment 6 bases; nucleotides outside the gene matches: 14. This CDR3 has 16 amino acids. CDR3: CASSSLGWEGRNEQFF. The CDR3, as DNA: TGTGCCAGCAGCTCTTTAGGATGGGAGGGCCGCAATGAGCAGTTCTTC.